This T cell receptor beta chain was sequenced during a study of T-cell reconstitution after alpha-beta-depleted transplantation in children. Unique molecular identifiers were incorporated during preparation of the TCRbeta library. TCRdb reprocessed the PCR reads with MiXCR, giving one entry per CDR3 protein. The table records about 1,000,000 distinct CDR3 sequences, under 30% of them present only once. Germline loops: CDR1 SGHDT, CDR2 YYEEEE. The V gene lost 2 bases and the J gene lost 5 bases, with 10 bases spanning the gap. This CDR3 has 13 residues. About this clonotype itself: Its antigen remains unidentified.

Study-level findings and limits: The origin of alpha-beta T cells about two months after transplant was reportedly several hundred expanded graft clones. Hyperexpanded clones declined; after one year, newly produced T cells mostly supplied diversity. Some patients' high day-60 TCRbeta diversity was traced to surviving recipient T cells and thymic progenitors.

The starting material was PBMCs, mostly from graft donor cells, obtained 360 days after TCRalphabeta/CD19-depleted stem cell transplant. The receptor was derived from a boy under three years old who had a stem cell transplant for SCID, so the T cells may come from the graft donor. This sequence joins TRBV5-6 and TRBJ1-1; no reliable D call. CDR3 residues: CASSFTLYTEAFF. The DNA of the CDR3 is TGTGCCAGCAGCTTTACGTTGTATACTGAAGCTTTCTTT.